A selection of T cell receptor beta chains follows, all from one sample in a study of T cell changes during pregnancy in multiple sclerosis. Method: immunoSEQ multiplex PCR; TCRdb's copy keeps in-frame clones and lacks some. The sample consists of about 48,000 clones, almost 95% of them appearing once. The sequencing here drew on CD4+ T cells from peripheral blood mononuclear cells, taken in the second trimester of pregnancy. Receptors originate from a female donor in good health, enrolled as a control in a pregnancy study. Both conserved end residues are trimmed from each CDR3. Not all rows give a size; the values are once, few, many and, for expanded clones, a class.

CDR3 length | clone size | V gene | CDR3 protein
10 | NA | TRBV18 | ASFFGANEQF
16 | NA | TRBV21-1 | ASINEDRDSRLNVEQF
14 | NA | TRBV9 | ASSVGGTTGTDTQY
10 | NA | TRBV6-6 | AINNLNTEAF
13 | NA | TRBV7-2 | ASSLYNGVTGELF
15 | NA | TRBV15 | ATSFPRGGLITGELF
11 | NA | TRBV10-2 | ASSFGSGGEQY
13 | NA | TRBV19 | ASSVGGGYNQPQH
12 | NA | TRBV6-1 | ASSEGTNNYEQY
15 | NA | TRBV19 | ASRMTGVATRGGEQF
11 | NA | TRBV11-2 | ASSLVGGVTQY
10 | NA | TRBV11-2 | ASSPLFSEQF
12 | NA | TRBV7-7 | ASSQGLADNEQF
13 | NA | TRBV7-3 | ASSPGTSGIYEQY
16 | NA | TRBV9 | ASSEPSLGGSSYNEQF
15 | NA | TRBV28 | ASSSASPTSGSHEQY
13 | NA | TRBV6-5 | ASSYGGQGSDTQY
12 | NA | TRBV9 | ASSVGEVPSEAF
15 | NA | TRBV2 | ASSDQPGTGENTEAF
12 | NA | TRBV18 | ASSPPGARTEAF
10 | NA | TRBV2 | ASSIINTEAF
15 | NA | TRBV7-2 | ASSLEMTSGRYYEQY
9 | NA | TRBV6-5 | ASSYVATIY
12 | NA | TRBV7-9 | ASSLLPEQETQY
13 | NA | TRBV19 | ASSIRADRGFEQY
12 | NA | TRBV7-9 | ASSSEQGRETQY
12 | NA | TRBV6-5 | ASSYDRRNEKLF
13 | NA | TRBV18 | ASSPLSVMNTEAF
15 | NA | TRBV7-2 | ASSLAETGVITGELF
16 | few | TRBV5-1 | ASRGLGTSGSPYNEQF
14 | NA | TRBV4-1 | ASSQDEAGGRDTQY
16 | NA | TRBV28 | ASRTLRSLYAHNYGYT
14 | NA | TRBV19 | ASSVGYGTGGNEQY